This TCR beta chain came from a study of blood T cell repertoires in COVID-19. Study background: From the United States, Italy and Spain came samples of acute and convalescent COVID-19.

Original processing notes: How many nucleated cells were present was estimated from reference gene primer amplification. TCRdb's table, derived via immunoSEQ multiplex PCR, lists solely in-frame clones and lacks some. V and J calls and clone size are copied from that table; D and trimming were computed from the DNA. The table includes roughly 430,000 clones, around nine tenths detected once. Individuals aged roughly 18 to 95 years were recruited from fewer than 30 US areas. Exposed participants encountered a COVID-19 case during the 2 weeks preceding study entry. This CDR3 has 14 amino acids. Trimming stripped 4 bases from V and 6 bases from J, with 12 bases between. Germline CDR1 reads SGHDN; CDR2 reads FVKESK.

Input material: PBMCs or T cells enriched from blood (not recorded which). This receptor was obtained from a woman aged 18-30 years who had been exposed to COVID-19. This chain links TRBV14 with TRBJ2-2; possibly TRBD1 for D (6 bases). This CDR3 reads CASSLQGSSGELFF. CDR3 nucleotides: TGTGCCAGCAGCCTACAGGGTTCGTCCGGGGAGCTGTTTTTT. The entire variable domain, with the rest obtained from reference TRBV14 and TRBJ2-2, is as follows: EAGVTQFPSHSVIEKGQTVTLRCDPISGHDNLYWYRRVMGKEIKFLLHFVKESKQDESGMPNNRFLAERTGGTYSTLKVQPAELEDSGVYFCASSLQGSSGELFFGEGSRLTVL.